The clone carrying this T cell receptor beta chain was recorded only once. The antigen is undetermined. The CDR3 covers 15 residues. Trimming took off 0 bases at V and 0 bases at J, with 8 bases between the two ends. Germline CDR1 is SGDLS and CDR2 is YYNGEE. Data came from immunoSEQ multiplex PCR; TCRdb stores just in-frame clones and leaves some out. Seen here are some 91,000 clones, around 94% observed once, and the top ten hold roughly an eighth. This sample was included in a study of T cell responses to AZD1222 COVID-19 vaccine. Study in general: Samples with a second dose at about 4 or about 12 weeks were pooled together. Findings and caveats of the study: Clonal diversity was possibly underestimated, and white British individuals and females predominated among donors. Repertoires were obtained only post-peak T cell response.

Sample: peripheral blood, taken on day 0 of AZD1222 vaccination. This TCR derives from an adult in good health. The chain employs TRBV9 and TRBJ2-3; D is ambiguous. CDR3 bases: TGTGCCAGCAGCGTAGGACGCGCAAGCACAGATACGCAGTATTTT. Translating gives CASSVGRASTDTQYF.